The subject of this entry is one T cell receptor beta chain. Its antigen remains unknown. Here immunoSEQ multiplex PCR was the method, and the copy in TCRdb shows in-frame clones only, minus some. This table has roughly 110,000 clones, around 90% appearing once. The sample comes from a study of T cell responses to AZD1222 COVID-19 vaccine. Trimming took 5 bases from V and 6 from J, leaving 13 bases between them. Germline CDR1 reads SGHAT; CDR2 reads FQNNGV. This CDR3 is 13 amino acids long. General study results and limits: Regions left unmutated in variants are reportedly the target of nearly half of spike-specific TCRs.

This clonotype was sampled from an adult in good health. The chain couples TRBV11-2 to TRBJ1-2; no definite D call. The material was peripheral blood, obtained on day 0 of AZD1222 vaccination. This chain's CDR3 is CASSPRLSDGYTF. The CDR3 DNA reads TGTGCCAGCAGCCCCCGTTTGAGCGATGGCTACACCTTC.